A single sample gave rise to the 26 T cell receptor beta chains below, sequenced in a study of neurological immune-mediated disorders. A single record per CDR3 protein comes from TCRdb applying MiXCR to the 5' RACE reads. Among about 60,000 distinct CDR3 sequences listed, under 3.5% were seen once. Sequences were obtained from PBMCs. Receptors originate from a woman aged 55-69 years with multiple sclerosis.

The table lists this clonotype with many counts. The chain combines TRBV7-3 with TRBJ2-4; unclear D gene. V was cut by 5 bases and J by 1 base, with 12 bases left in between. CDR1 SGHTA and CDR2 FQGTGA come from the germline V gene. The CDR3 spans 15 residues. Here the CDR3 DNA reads TGTGCCAGCAGCCAAGTAGCCTCTGCCAAAAACATTCAGTACTTC. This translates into CASSQVASAKNIQYF.

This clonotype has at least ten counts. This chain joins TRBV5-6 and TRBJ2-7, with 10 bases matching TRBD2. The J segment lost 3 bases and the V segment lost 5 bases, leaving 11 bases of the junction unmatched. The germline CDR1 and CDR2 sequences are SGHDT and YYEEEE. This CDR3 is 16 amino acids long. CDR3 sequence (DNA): TGTGCCAGCAGTCCAGCGCGGACTAGCGGAATCTACGAGCAGTACTTC. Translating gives CASSPARTSGIYEQYF.

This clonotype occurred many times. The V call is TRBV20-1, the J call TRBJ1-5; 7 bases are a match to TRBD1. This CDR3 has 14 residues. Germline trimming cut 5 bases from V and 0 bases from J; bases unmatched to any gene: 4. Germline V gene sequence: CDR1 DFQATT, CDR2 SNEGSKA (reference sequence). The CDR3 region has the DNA TGCAGTGCTCCTGACAGGGCTAGCAATCAGCCCCAGCATTTT. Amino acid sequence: CSAPDRASNQPQHF.

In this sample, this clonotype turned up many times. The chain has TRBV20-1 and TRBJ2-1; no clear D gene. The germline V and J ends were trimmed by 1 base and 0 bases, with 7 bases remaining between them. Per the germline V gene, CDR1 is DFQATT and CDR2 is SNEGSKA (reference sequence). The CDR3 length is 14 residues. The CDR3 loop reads CSARGASSYNEQFF. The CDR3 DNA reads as TGCAGTGCTAGAGGCGCGAGCTCCTACAATGAGCAGTTCTTC.

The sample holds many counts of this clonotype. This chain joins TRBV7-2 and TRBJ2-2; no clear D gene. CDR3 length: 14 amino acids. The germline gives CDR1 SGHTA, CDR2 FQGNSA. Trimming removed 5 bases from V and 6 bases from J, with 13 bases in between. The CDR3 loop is CASSRDSSAGELFF. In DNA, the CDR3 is TGTGCCAGCAGCCGCGACTCAAGCGCCGGGGAGCTGTTTTTT.

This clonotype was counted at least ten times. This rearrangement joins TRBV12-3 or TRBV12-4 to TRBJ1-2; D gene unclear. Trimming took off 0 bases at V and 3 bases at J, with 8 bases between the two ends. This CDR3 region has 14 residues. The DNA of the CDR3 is TGTGCCAGCAGTTTAGCTGAGGGTGACTATGGCTACACCTTC. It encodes CASSLAEGDYGYTF.

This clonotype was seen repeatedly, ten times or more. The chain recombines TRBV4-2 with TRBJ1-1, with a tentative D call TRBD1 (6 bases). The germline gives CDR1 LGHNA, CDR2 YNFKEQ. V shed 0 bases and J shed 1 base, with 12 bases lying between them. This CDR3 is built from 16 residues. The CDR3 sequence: CASSQDLGHRNTEAFF. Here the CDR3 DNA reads TGTGCCAGCAGCCAAGACTTGGGACACCGGAACACTGAAGCTTTCTTT.

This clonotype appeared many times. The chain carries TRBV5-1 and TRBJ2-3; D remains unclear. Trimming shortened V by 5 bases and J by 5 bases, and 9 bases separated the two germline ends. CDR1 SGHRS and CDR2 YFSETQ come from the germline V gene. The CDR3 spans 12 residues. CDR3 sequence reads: CASSSGVDTQYF. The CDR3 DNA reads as TGCGCCAGCAGTTCAGGAGTAGATACGCAGTATTTT.

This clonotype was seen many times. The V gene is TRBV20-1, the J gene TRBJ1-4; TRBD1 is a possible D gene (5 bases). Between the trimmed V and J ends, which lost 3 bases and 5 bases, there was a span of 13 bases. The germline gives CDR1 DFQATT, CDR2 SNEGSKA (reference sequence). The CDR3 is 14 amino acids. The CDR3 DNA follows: TGCAGTGCTAGCGGGGGGAACCCAAATGAAAAACTGTTTTTT. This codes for CSASGGNPNEKLFF.

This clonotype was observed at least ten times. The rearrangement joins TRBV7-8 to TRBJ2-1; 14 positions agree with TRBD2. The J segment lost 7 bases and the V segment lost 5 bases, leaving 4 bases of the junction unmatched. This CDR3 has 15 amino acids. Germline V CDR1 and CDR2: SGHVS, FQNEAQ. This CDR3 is CASSLGTSGSNEQFF. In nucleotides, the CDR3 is TGTGCCAGCAGCCTGGGGACTAGCGGGAGTAATGAGCAGTTCTTC.

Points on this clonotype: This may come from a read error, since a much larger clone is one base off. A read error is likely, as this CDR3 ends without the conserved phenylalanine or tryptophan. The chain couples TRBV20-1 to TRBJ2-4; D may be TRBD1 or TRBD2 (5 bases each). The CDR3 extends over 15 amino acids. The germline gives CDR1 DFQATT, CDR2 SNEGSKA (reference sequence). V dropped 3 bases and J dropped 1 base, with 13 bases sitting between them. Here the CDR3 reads CSARGSWGAKNIQYV. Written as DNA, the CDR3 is TGCAGTGCTAGGGGGTCTTGGGGGGCCAAAAACATTCAGTACGTC.

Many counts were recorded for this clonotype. CDR3 sequence: CAISPLSLRRGYEQYF. For the CDR3, the DNA is TGTGCCATCTCACCCTTGTCACTACGACGTGGCTACGAGCAGTACTTC. The genes are TRBV10-3 and TRBJ2-7; no firm D call. The CDR3 consists of 16 residues. The V end was cut by 8 bases, the J end by 3 bases, with 23 bases between. From germline, CDR1 is ENHRY and CDR2 SYGVKD.

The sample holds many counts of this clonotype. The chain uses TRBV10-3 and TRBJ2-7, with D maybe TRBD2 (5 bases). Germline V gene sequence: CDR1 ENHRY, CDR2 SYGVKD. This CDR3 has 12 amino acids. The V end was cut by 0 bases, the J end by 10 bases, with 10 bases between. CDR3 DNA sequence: TGTGCCATCAGTGAGTCAATAGCGCGCCAGTACTTC. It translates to CAISESIARQYF.

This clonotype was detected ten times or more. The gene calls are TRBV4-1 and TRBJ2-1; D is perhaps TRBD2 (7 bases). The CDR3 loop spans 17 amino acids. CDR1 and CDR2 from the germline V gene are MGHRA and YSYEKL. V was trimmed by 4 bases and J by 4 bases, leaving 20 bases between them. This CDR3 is CASSPEDRGARYNEQFF. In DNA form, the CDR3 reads TGCGCCAGCAGCCCGGAGGATCGGGGGGCGAGATACAATGAGCAGTTCTTC.

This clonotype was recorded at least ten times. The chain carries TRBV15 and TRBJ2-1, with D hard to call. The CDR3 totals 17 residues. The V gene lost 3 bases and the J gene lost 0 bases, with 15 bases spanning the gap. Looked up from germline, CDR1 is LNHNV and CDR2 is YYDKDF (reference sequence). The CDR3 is CATSRGINPSSYNEQFF. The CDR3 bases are TGTGCCACCAGCAGGGGGATTAACCCCAGCTCCTACAATGAGCAGTTCTTC.

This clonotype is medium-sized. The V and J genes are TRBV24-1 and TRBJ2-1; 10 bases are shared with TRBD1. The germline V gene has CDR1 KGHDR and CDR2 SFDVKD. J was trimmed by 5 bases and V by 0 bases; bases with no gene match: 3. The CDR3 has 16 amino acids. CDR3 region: CATSDLRGQGNNEQFF. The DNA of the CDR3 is TGTGCCACCAGTGATTTGCGGGGACAGGGGAACAATGAGCAGTTCTTC.

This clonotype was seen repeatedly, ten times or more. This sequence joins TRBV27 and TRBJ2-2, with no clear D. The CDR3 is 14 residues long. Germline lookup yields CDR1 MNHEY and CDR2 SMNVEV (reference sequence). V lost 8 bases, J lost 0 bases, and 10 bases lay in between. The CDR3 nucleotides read TGTGCCAGCGAGTCTCGTTCGAACACCGGGGAGCTGTTTTTT. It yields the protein CASESRSNTGELFF.

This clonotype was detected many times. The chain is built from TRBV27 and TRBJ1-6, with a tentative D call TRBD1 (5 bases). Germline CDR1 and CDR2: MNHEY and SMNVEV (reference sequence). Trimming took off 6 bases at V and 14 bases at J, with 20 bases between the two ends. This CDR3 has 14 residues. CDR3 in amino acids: CASRGGPRRGALHF. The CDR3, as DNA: TGTGCCAGCAGGGGAGGACCCAGAAGGGGAGCCCTCCACTTT.

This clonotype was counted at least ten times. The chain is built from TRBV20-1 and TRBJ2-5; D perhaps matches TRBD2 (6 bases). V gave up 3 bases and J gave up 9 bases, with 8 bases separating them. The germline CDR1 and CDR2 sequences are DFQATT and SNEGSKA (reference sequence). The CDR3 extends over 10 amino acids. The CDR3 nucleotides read TGCAGTGCTAGCCCGGGGGCCCAGTACTTC. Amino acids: CSASPGAQYF.

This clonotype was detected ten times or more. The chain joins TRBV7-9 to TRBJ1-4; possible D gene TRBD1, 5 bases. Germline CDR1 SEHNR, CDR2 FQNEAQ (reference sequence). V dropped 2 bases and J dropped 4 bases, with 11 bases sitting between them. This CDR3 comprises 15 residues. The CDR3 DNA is TGTGCCAGCAGCTTACAGGGCGGCCTTAATGAAAAACTGTTTTTT. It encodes CASSLQGGLNEKLFF.

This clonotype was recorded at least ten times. The CDR3 bases are TGTGCCAGCAGCTTAGGACTAGCAGGACAAGAGACCCAGTACTTC. It translates to CASSLGLAGQETQYF. The J gene is TRBJ2-5, the V gene TRBV7-3, with 8 positions matching TRBD2. From germline, CDR1 is SGHTA and CDR2 FQGTGA. After removal of 2 bases from V and 2 bases from J, the junction contained 4 bases not matched to a gene. CDR3 size: 15 residues.

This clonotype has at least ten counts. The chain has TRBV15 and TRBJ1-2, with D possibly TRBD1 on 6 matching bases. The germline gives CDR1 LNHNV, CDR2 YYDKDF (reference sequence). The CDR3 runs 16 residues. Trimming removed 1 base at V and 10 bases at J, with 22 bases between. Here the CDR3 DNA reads TGTGCCACCAGCAGAGTTAATCGAGGGGGTCGGCCATCCTACACCTTC. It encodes CATSRVNRGGRPSYTF.

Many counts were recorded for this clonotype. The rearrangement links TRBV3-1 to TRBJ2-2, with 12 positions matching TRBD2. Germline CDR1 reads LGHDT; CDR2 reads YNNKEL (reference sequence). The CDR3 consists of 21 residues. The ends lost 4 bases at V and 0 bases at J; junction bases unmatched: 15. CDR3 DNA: TGTGCCAGCAGCCGCCTACTAGCGGGAGGTGACGGAATCGCGAACACCGGGGAGCTGTTTTTT. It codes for CASSRLLAGGDGIANTGELFF.

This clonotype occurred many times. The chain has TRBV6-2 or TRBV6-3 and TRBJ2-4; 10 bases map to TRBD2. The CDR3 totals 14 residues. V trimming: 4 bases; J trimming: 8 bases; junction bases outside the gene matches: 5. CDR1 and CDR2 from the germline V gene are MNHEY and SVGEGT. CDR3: CASSWGLASDIQYF. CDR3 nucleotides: TGTGCCAGCAGTTGGGGACTAGCGTCAGACATTCAGTACTTC.

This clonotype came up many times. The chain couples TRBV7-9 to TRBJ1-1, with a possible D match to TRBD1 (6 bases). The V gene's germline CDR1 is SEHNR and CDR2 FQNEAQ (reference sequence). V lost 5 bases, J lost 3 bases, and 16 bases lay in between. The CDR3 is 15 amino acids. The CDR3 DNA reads TGTGCCAGCAGCCCGCCCTGGGGGGCGCACACTGAAGCTTTCTTT. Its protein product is CASSPPWGAHTEAFF.

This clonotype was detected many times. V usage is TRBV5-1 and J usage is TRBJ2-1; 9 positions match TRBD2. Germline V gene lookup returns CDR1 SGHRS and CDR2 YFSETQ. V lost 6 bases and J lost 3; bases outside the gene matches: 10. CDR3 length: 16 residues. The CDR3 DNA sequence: TGCGCCAGCAAGACTAGCGGCACCACCAGCTACAATGAGCAGTTCTTC. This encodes CASKTSGTTSYNEQFF.